One T cell receptor (beta chain) is described in this entry. Its recognized antigen is unknown. The germline gene is not matched at one end of the junction; a read error may be the cause. The data belong to a study of blood T cell repertoires in COVID-19 (dated by TCRdb to about 2020). General notes on the study: The collaborator samples originated in the United States, Italy and Spain and spanned the acute and convalescent phases of COVID-19. The prospective study material was composed of cDNA or gDNA derived from T cells, B-cell-depleted T cells, or PBMCs. The dataset comprised deeply sampled blood TCRbeta repertoires from subjects exposed to, actively infected with, or recovered from COVID-19. Where available, HLA class I and class II types were obtained from metadata supplied by the sample provider rather than from assay-based typing. The repertoires were released in a freely available public database intended as a resource for research on the immune response to SARS-CoV-2. Nearly every sample came with metadata listing a de-identified subject ID, COVID-19 status, age in years and sex. The samples were drawn from two sources: the first 160 participants of the ongoing ImmuneRACE study, and 950 to 1,500 subjects contributed by 6 global collaborators. The study at large found these results: The amount of clinical and demographic metadata varied by source and participant and was provided uncurated.

CDR1 and CDR2 are drawn from the germline V gene: SNHLY, FYNNEI. The CDR3 spans 13 residues, from the cysteine through the phenylalanine. Here the CDR3 DNA is all that survives: 39 bases in frame from base 1. Whole blood was collected in K2EDTA tubes by collaborating institutions according to the institutions' own protocols. For TCRbeta analysis, collaborator samples were shipped as frozen whole blood, as isolated PBMCs, or as DNA extracted from either sample type. TCRbeta CDR3 regions were amplified from genomic DNA using the immunoSEQ Assay, a bias-controlled multiplex PCR. The source study handled its data this way. The number of nucleated cells in each sample was estimated from the amplification of reference gene primers within the assay. Sequence reads were collapsed and filtered to measure the absolute abundance of every unique TCRbeta CDR3 rearrangement. For each sample, productive Simpson clonality was calculated by taking the square root of Simpson's diversity index across productive rearrangements. TCRdb stores this immuneACCESS table with in-frame sequences only. Part of the clones is absent; in the studies checked, under half of the shortfall reflects unresolved V genes, and no reason is known for the rest. The V and J calls and clone size are taken from that table; D and trimming were inferred from the DNA. The sample contains fewer than 350,000 clones, 85% to 90% of them found a single time. About 4.6% of the sample lies in the top ten.

The sample consisted of peripheral blood. The clonotype comes from a man aged 35 to 55 with acute or convalescent COVID-19. The rearrangement combines TRBV2 with TRBJ2-7; TRBD2 agrees with 7 junctional bases. For the CDR3, the sequence is CASSERGEKEQYF. The DNA reads TGTGCCAGTAGTGAACGGGGGGAAAAAGAGCAGTACTTC.